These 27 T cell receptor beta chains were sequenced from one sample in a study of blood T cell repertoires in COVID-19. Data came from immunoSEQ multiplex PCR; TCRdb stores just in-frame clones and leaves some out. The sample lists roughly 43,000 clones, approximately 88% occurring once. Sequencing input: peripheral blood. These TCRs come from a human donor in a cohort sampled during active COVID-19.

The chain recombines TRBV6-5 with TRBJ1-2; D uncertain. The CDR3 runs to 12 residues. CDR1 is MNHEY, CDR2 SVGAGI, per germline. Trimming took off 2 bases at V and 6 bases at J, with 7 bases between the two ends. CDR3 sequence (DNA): TGTGCCAGCAGTTACGCAGGAAATGGCTACACCTTC. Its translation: CASSYAGNGYTF.

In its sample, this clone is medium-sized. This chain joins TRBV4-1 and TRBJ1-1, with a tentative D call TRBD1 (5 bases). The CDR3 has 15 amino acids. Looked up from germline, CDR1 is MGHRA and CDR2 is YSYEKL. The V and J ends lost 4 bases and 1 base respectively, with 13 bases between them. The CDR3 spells CASSLIGTPNTEAFF. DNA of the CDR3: TGCGCCAGCAGCCTCATCGGGACTCCGAACACTGAAGCTTTCTTT.

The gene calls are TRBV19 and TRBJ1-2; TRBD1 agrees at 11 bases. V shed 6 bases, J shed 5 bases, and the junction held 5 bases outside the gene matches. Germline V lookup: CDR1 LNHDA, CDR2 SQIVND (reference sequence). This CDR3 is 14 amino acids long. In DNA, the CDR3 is TGTGCCAGTAGCTGGGGACAGGGGGTTTATGGCTACACCTTC. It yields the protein CASSWGQGVYGYTF.

The CDR3 coding sequence is TGTGCCAGCAGCTTGTTCGGGACTAGCGGGAGTACCGGGGAGCTGTTTTTT. Translated, it gives CASSLFGTSGSTGELFF. The rearrangement uses TRBV5-6 and TRBJ2-2; 14 nucleotides align to TRBD2. Germline V lookup: CDR1 SGHDT, CDR2 YYEEEE. The CDR3 consists of 17 residues. Germline trimming cut 1 base from V and 5 bases from J; bases unmatched to any gene: 4.

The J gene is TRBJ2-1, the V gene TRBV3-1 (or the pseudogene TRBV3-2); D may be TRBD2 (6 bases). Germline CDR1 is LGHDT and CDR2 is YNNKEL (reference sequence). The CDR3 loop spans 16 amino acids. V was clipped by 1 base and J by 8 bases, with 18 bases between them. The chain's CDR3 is CASSQGFVKRVHEQFF. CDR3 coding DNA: TGTGCCAGCAGCCAAGGGTTTGTTAAGCGGGTTCATGAGCAGTTCTTC.

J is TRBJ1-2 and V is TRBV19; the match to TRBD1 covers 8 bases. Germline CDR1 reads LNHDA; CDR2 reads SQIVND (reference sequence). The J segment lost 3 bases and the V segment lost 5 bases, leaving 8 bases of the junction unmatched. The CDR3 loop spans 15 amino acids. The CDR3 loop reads CASSPAGQGYYGYTF. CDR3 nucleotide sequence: TGTGCCAGTAGTCCCGCCGGACAGGGCTACTATGGCTACACCTTC. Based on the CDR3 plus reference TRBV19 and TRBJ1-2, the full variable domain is DGGITQSPKYLFRKEGQNVTLSCEQNLNHDAMYWYRQDPGQGLRLIYYSQIVNDFQKGDIAEGYSVSREKKESFPLTVTSAQKNPTAFYLCASSPAGQGYYGYTFGSGTRLTVV.

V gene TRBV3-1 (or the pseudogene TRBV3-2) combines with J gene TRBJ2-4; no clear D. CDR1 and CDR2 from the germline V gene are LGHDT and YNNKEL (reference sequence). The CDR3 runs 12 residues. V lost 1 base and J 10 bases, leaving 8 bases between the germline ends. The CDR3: CASSQVSRIQYF. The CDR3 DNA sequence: TGTGCCAGCAGCCAAGTCTCCAGGATTCAGTACTTC.

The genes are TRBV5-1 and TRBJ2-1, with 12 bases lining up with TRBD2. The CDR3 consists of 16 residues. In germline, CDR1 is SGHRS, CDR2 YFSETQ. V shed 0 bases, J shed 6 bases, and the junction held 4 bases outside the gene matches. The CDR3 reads CASSLELAGGINEQFF. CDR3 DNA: TGCGCCAGCAGCTTGGAACTAGCGGGAGGTATCAATGAGCAGTTCTTC. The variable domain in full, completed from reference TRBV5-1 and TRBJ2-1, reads KAGVTQTPRYLIKTRGQQVTLSCSPISGHRSVSWYQQTPGQGLQFLFEYFSETQRNKGNFPGRFSGRQFSNSRSEMNVSTLELGDSALYLCASSLELAGGINEQFFGPGTRLTVL.

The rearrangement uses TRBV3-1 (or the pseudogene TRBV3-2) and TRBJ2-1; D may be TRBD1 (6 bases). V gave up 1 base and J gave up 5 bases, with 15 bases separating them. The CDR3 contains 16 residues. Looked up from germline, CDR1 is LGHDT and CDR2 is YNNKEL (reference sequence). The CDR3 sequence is CASSQAVSTGNNEQFF. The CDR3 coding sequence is TGTGCCAGCAGCCAAGCCGTCAGTACAGGGAACAATGAGCAGTTCTTC.

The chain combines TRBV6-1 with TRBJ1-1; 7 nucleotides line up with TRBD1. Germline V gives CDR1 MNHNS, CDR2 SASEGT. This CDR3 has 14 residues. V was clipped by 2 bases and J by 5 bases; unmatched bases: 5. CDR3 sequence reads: CASSELDRRTEAFF. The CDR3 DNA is TGTGCCAGCAGTGAATTGGACAGGAGGACTGAAGCTTTCTTT.

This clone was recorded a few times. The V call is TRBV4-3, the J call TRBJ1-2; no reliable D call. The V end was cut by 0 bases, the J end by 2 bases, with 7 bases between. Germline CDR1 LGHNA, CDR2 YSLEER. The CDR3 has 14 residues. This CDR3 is CASSQESRNYGYTF. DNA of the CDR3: TGCGCCAGCAGCCAAGAGTCACGGAACTATGGCTACACCTTC.

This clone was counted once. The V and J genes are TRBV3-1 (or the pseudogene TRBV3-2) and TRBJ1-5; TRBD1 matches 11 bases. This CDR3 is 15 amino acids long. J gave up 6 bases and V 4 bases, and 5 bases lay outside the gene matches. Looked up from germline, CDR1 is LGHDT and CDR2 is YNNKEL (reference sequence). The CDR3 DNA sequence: TGTGCCAGCAGCCTGGGACAGGGGGGCGGTCAGCCCCAGCATTTT. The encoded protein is CASSLGQGGGQPQHF.

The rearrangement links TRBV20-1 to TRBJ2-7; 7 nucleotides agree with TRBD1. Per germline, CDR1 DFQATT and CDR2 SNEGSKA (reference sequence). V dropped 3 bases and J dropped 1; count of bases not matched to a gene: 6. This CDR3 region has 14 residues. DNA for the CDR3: TGCAGTGCTAGTGTGGGACAGTCTTCCTACGAGCAGTACTTC. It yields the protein CSASVGQSSYEQYF.

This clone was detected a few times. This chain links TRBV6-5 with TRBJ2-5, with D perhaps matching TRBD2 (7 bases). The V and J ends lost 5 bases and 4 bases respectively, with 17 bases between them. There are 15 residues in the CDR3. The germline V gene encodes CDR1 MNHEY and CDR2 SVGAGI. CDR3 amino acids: CASSILSGGGETQYF. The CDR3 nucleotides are TGTGCCAGCAGTATCTTGTCGGGGGGCGGAGAGACCCAGTACTTC.

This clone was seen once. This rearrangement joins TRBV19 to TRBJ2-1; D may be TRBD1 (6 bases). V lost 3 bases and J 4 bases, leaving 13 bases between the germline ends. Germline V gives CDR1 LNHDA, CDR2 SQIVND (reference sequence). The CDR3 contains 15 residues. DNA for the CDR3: TGTGCCAGTAGTATTGGGGACAACTCATACAATGAGCAGTTCTTC. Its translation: CASSIGDNSYNEQFF. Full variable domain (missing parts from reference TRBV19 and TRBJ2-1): DGGITQSPKYLFRKEGQNVTLSCEQNLNHDAMYWYRQDPGQGLRLIYYSQIVNDFQKGDIAEGYSVSREKKESFPLTVTSAQKNPTAFYLCASSIGDNSYNEQFFGPGTRLTVL.

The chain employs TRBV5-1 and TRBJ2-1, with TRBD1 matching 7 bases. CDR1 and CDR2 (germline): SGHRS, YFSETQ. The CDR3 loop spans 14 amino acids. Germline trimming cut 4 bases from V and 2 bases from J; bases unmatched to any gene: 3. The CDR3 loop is CASSLDRAYNEQFF. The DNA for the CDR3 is TGCGCCAGCAGCCTCGACAGGGCCTACAATGAGCAGTTCTTC.

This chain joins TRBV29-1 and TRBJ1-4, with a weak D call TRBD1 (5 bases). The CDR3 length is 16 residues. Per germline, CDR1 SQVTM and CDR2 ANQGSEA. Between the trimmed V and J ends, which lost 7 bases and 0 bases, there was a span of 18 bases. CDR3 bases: TGCAGCGCGACAGAGACCTCGACCCCAACTAATGAAAAACTGTTTTTT. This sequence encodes CSATETSTPTNEKLFF.

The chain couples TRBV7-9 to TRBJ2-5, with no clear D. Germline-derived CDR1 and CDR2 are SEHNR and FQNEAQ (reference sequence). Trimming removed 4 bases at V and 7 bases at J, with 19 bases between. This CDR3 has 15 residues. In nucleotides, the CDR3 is TGTGCCAGCAGCTCGGCAGGCGCTGCTGAAGGGACCCAGTACTTC. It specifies CASSSAGAAEGTQYF.

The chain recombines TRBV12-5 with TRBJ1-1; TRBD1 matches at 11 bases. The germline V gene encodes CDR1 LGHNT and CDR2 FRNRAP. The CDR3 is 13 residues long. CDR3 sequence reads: CRTGQGVGTEAFF. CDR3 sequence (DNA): TGTCGGACGGGACAGGGGGTGGGCACTGAAGCTTTCTTT. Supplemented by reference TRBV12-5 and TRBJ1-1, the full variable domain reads DARVTQTPRHKVTEMGQEVTMRCQPILGHNTVFWYRQTMMQGLELLAYFRNRAPLDDSGMPKDRFSAEMPDATLATLKIQPSEPRDSAVYFCRTGQGVGTEAFFGQGTRLTVV.

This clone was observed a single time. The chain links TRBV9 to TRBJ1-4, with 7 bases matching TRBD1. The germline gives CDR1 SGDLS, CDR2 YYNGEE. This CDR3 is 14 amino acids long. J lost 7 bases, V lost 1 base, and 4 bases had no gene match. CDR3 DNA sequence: TGTGCCAGCAGCGTATCAGGGGGTAGTGAAAAACTGTTTTTT. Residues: CASSVSGGSEKLFF.

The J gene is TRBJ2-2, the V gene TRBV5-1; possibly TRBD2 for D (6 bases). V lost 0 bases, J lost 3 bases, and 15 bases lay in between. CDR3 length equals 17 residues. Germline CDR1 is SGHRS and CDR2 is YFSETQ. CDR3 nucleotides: TGCGCCAGCAGCTTGGGGATGGGGGGAACTTACACCGGGGAGCTGTTTTTT. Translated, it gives CASSLGMGGTYTGELFF.

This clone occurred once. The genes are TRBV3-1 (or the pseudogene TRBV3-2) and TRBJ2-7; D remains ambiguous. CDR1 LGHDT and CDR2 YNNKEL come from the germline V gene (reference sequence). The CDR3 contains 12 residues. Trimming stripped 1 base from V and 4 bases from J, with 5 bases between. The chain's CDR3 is CASSQGRYEQYF. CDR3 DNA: TGTGCCAGCAGCCAAGGCAGGTACGAGCAGTACTTC.

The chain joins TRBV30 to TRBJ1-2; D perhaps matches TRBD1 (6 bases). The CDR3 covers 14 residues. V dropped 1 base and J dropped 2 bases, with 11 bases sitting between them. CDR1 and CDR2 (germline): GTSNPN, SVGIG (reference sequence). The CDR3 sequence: CAWSAVGANYGYTF. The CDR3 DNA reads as TGTGCCTGGAGTGCGGTGGGGGCGAACTATGGCTACACCTTC.

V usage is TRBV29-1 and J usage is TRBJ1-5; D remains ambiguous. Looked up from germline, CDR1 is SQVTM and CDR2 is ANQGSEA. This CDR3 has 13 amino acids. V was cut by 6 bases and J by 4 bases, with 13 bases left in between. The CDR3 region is CSVRAQENQPQHF. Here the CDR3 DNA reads TGCAGCGTGAGGGCCCAGGAGAATCAGCCCCAGCATTTT.

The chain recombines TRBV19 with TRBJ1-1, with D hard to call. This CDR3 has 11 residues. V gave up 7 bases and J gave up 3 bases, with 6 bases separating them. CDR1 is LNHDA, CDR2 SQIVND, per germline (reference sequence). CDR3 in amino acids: CASILYTEAFF. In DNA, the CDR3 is TGTGCCAGTATCCTTTACACTGAAGCTTTCTTT.

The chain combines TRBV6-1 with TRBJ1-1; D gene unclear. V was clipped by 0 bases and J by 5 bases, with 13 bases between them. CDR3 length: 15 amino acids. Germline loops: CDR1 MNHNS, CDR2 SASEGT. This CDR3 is CASSEAFGSRTEAFF. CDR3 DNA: TGTGCCAGCAGTGAAGCGTTCGGGTCAAGGACTGAAGCTTTCTTT.

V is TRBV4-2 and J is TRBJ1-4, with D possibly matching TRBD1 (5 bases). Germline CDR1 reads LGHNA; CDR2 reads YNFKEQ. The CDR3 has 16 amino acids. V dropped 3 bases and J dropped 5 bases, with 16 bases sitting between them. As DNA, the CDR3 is TGTGCCAGCAGCCAGAAGTTCGCGGGGACCAATGAAAAACTGTTTTTT. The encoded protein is CASSQKFAGTNEKLFF.